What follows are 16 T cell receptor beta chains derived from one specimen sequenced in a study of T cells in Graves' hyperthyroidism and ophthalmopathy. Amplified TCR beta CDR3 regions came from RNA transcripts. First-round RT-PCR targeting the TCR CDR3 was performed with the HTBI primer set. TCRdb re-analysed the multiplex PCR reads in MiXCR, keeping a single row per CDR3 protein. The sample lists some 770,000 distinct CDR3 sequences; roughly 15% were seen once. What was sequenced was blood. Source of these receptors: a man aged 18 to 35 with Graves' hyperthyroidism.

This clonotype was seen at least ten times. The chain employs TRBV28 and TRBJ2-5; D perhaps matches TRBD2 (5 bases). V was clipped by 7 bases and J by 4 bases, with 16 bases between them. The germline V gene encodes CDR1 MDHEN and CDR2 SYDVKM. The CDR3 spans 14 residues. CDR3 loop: CASTPGRLLETQYF. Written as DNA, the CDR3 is TGTGCCAGCACCCCTGGGAGACTACTAGAGACCCAGTACTTC.

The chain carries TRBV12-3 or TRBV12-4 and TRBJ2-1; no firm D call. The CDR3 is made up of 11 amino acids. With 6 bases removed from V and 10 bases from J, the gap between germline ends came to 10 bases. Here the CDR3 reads CASRVRQEQFF. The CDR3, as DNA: TGTGCCAGCAGAGTCCGACAAGAGCAGTTCTTC.

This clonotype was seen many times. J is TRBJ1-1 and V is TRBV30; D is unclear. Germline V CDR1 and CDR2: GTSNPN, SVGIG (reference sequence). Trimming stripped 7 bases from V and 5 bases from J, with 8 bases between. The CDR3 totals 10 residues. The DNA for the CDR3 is TGTGCCTACGCCCGGACTGAAGCTTTCTTT. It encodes CAYARTEAFF.

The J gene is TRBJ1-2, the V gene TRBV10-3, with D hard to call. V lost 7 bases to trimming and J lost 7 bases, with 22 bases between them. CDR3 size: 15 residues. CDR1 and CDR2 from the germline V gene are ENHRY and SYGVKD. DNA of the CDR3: TGTGCCATCACCCGGGATCTTGTATCAGATGGTGGCTACACCTTC. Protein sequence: CAITRDLVSDGGYTF.

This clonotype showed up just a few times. CDR3 nucleotides: TGCGCCAGTAGGACTATGGGCAATGAGCAGTTCTTC. It is translated as CASRTMGNEQFF. V gene TRBV10-2 combines with J gene TRBJ2-1, with D maybe TRBD2 (6 bases). CDR3 length: 12 amino acids. Trimming pared 9 bases from V and 6 bases from J, leaving 12 bases between. In germline, CDR1 is WSHSY, CDR2 SAAADI.

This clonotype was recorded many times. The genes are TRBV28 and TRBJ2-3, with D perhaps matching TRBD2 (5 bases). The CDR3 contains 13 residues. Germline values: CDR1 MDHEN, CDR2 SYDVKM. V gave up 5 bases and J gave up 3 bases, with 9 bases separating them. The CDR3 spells CASSAGLTDTQYF. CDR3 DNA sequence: TGTGCCAGCAGTGCGGGCCTAACAGATACGCAGTATTTT.

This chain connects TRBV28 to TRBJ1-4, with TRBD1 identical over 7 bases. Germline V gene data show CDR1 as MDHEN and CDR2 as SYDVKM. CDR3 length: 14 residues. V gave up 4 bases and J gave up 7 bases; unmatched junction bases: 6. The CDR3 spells CASSSPGGPEKLFF. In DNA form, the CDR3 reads TGTGCCAGCAGTTCGCCAGGGGGGCCTGAAAAACTGTTTTTT.

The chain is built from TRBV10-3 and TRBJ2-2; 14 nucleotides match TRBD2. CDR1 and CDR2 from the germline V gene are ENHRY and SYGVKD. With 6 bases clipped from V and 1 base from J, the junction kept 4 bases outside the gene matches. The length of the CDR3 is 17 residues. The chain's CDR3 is CAISPGLAGVNTGELFF. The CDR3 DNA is TGTGCCATCAGCCCGGGACTAGCGGGAGTGAACACCGGGGAGCTGTTTTTT.

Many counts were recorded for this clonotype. CDR3 bases: TGTGCCAGCAGTGAATCGGGAGGCAGGCGGGGATCACCCCTCCACTTT. This gives the protein CASSESGGRRGSPLHF. This chain uses TRBV2 with TRBJ1-6; D not resolved. The germline V and J ends were trimmed by 2 bases and 10 bases, with 18 bases remaining between them. The V gene's germline CDR1 is SNHLY and CDR2 FYNNEI. CDR3 size: 16 residues.

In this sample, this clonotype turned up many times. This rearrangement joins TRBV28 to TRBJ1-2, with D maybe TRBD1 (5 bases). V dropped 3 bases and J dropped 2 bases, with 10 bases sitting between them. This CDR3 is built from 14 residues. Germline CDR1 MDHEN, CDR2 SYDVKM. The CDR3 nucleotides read TGTGCCAGCAGTTTGGGGAAGGGGAACTATGGCTACACCTTC. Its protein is CASSLGKGNYGYTF.

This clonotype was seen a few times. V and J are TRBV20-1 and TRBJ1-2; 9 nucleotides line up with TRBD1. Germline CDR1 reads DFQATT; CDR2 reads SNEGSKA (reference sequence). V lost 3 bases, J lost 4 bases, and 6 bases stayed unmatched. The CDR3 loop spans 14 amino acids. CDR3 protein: CSARPTGGRYGYTF. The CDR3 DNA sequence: TGCAGTGCTAGGCCGACAGGGGGACGCTATGGCTACACCTTC.

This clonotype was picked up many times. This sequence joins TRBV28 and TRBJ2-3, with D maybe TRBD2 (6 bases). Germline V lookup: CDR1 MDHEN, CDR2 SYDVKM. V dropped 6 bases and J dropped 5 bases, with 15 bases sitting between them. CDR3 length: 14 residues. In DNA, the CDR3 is TGTGCCAGCAGCGCTTGGGAGGTAATAGATACGCAGTATTTT. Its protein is CASSAWEVIDTQYF. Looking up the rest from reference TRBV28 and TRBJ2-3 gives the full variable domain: DVKVTQSSRYLVKRTGEKVFLECVQDMDHENMFWYRQDPGLGLRLIYFSYDVKMKEKGDIPEGYSVSREKKERFSLILESASTNQTSMYLCASSAWEVIDTQYFGPGTRLTVL.

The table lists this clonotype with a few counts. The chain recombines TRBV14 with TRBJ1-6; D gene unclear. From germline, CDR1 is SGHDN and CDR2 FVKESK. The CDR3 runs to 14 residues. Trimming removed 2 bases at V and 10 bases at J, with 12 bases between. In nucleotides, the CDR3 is TGTGCCAGCAGCCAAAGCGGGTATCGATCACCCCTCCACTTT. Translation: CASSQSGYRSPLHF.

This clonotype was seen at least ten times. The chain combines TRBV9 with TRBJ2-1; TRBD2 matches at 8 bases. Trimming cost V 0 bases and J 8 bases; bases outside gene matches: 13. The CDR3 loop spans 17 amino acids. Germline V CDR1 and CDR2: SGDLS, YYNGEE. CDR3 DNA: TGTGCCAGCAGCGTAGTGGCCTCGGGAGGGCCTTTTGATGAGCAGTTCTTC. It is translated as CASSVVASGGPFDEQFF.

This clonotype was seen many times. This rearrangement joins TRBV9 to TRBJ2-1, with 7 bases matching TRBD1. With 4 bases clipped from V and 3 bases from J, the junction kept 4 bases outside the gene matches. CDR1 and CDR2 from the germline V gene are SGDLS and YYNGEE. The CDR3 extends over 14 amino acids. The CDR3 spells CASSTGDSYNEQFF. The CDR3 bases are TGTGCCAGCAGCACCGGGGACAGCTACAATGAGCAGTTCTTC. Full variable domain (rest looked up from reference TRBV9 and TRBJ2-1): DSGVTQTPKHLITATGQRVTLRCSPRSGDLSVYWYQQSLDQGLQFLIQYYNGEERAKGNILERFSAQQFPDLHSELNLSSLELGDSALYFCASSTGDSYNEQFFGPGTRLTVL.

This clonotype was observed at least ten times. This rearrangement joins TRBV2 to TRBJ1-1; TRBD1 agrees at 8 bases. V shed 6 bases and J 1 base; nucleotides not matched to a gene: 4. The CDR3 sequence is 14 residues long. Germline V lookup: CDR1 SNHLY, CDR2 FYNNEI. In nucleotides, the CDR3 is TGTGCCAGCAGACGACAGGGGACGAACACTGAAGCTTTCTTT. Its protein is CASRRQGTNTEAFF.